The 8 T cell receptor beta chains in this list originate from one sample, sequenced in a study of T cell repertoires in cytomegalovirus infection. The antigens these receptors bind are not known. A single record per CDR3 protein comes from TCRdb applying MiXCR to the reads. The sample has some 310,000 distinct CDR3 sequences, 25% seen once. Sequencing used cultured PBMCs, obtained from culture after CMV antigen stimulation. These receptor sequences come from a human donor in good health (CMV status not recorded). Some clones in this sample may be carry-over from other donors' samples.

This clonotype has only a few counts. J is TRBJ2-1 and V is TRBV7-2; 8 bases line up with TRBD2. Germline trimming cut 1 base from V and 6 bases from J; bases unmatched to any gene: 2. Germline V gene sequence: CDR1 SGHTA, CDR2 FQGNSA. This CDR3 is built from 14 residues. CDR3 DNA sequence: TGTGCCAGCAGCTTAGAGGGGACTAGCAATGAGCAGTTCTTC. Protein: CASSLEGTSNEQFF.

This clonotype was counted between two and nine times. The gene calls are TRBV28 and TRBJ2-7, with TRBD2 identical over 13 bases. The trim removed 4 bases at V and 3 bases at J, leaving 6 bases unmatched. Germline CDR1 and CDR2: MDHEN and SYDVKM. The CDR3 is 16 residues long. The CDR3 spells CASSSTGTSGNYEQYV. CDR3 DNA sequence: TGTGCCAGCAGTTCAACCGGGACTAGCGGGAACTACGAGCAGTACGTC.

At least ten counts were recorded for this clonotype. J is TRBJ1-1 and V is TRBV7-9; D gene unclear. V shed 1 base and J shed 2 bases, with 17 bases lying between them. Germline values: CDR1 SEHNR, CDR2 FQNEAQ (reference sequence). CDR3 length equals 17 residues. CDR3 DNA: TGTGCCAGCAGCTTAGGGTCTGAGGGCCCGTACAACACTGAAGCTTTCTTT. This sequence encodes CASSLGSEGPYNTEAFF. Full variable domain (outside the CDR3, taken from reference TRBV7-9 and TRBJ1-1): DTGVSQNPRHKITKRGQNVTFRCDPISEHNRLYWYRQTLGQGPEFLTYFQNEAQLEKSRLLSDRFSAERPKGSFSTLEIQRTEQGDSAMYLCASSLGSEGPYNTEAFFGQGTRLTVV.

This clonotype has only a few counts. V usage is TRBV7-2 and J usage is TRBJ2-1, with D unclear. The germline gives CDR1 SGHTA, CDR2 FQGNSA. The germline V and J ends were trimmed by 3 bases and 0 bases, with 12 bases remaining between them. CDR3 length: 16 amino acids. CDR3 loop: CASSFLEATSYNEQFF. The CDR3 DNA is TGTGCCAGCAGCTTCCTTGAGGCTACCTCCTACAATGAGCAGTTCTTC.

This clonotype appeared many times. The chain links TRBV7-2 to TRBJ2-3; TRBD2 agrees at 8 bases. CDR1 and CDR2 from the germline V gene are SGHTA and FQGNSA. Trimming cost V 4 bases and J 1 base; bases outside gene matches: 10. The CDR3 runs to 17 residues. The CDR3 loop reads CASSSIAGNSRTDTQYF. As DNA, the CDR3 is TGTGCCAGCAGCTCTATAGCGGGGAACTCTCGCACAGATACGCAGTATTTT.

This clonotype was recorded many times. This rearrangement joins TRBV12-3 or TRBV12-4 to TRBJ2-1; 9 positions agree with TRBD2. V lost 3 bases and J lost 7; bases outside the gene matches: 7. This CDR3 is built from 15 residues. The CDR3 region is CASSFGAGGYNEQFF. The CDR3 nucleotides read TGTGCCAGCAGTTTTGGAGCGGGAGGATATAATGAGCAGTTCTTC.

Only a few counts were recorded for this clonotype. The V and J genes are TRBV27 and TRBJ2-3; D is undetermined. Germline V CDR1 and CDR2: MNHEY, SMNVEV (reference sequence). V lost 3 bases and J lost 2, with 18 bases in between. CDR3 length: 17 residues. The CDR3 reads CASSFRRSNSHTDTQYF. As DNA, the CDR3 is TGTGCCAGCAGTTTCCGACGAAGCAATTCACACACAGATACGCAGTATTTT.

This clonotype was counted at least ten times. The rearrangement links TRBV12-3 or TRBV12-4 to TRBJ2-1; D might be TRBD2 (5 bases). The CDR3 length is 15 residues. Trimming shortened V by 6 bases and J by 0 bases, and 12 bases separated the two germline ends. The CDR3 is CASRIGISSYNEQFF. CDR3 DNA: TGTGCCAGCAGGATCGGGATTAGCTCCTACAATGAGCAGTTCTTC.